These 30 T cell receptor beta chains came from one sample sequenced in a study of blood T cell repertoires in COVID-19. Some clones are missing from TCRdb's copy, which holds only in-frame ones; the method was immunoSEQ multiplex PCR. The top ten hold approximately 11% of the sample, which has around 150,000 clones, almost 80% seen once. Input material: peripheral blood. The source of these receptors is a man in his 60s who had recovered from COVID-19.

V is TRBV30 and J is TRBJ2-5; D is unresolved. V lost 7 bases and J 5 bases, leaving 14 bases between the germline ends. Germline CDR1 GTSNPN, CDR2 SVGIG (reference sequence). The CDR3 contains 12 residues. Here the CDR3 DNA reads TGTGCCTCCGCTTATAGTCGGGAGACCCAGTACTTC. This gives the protein CASAYSRETQYF. Supplemented by reference TRBV30 and TRBJ2-5, the full variable domain reads SQTIHQWPATLVQPVGSPLSLECTVEGTSNPNLYWYRQAAGRGLQLLFYSVGIGQISSEVPQNLSASRPQDRQFILSSKKLLLSDSGFYLCASAYSRETQYFGPGTRLLVL.

The V call is TRBV18, the J call TRBJ1-3; D might be TRBD1 (6 bases). Germline-derived CDR1 and CDR2 are KGHSH and LQKENI. Trimming cost V 2 bases and J 0 bases, with 11 bases left between them. CDR3 length: 16 amino acids. DNA for the CDR3: TGTGCCAGCTCACCAAACAGGGATAGCTCTGGAAACACCATATATTTT. Amino acids: CASSPNRDSSGNTIYF. Full variable domain (remainder filled in from reference TRBV18 and TRBJ1-3): NAGVMQNPRHLVRRRGQEARLRCSPMKGHSHVYWYRQLPEEGLKFMVYLQKENIIDESGMPKERFSAEFPKEGPSILRIQQVVRGDSAAYFCASSPNRDSSGNTIYFGEGSWLTVV.

V and J are TRBV9 and TRBJ1-1; 7 bases map to TRBD1. The germline gives CDR1 SGDLS, CDR2 YYNGEE. This CDR3 is 14 amino acids long. With V trimmed by 4 bases and J by 1 base, 4 bases remained unmatched. CDR3 DNA: TGTGCCAGCAGCCAGAGGACAGGGAACACTGAAGCTTTCTTT. Its translation: CASSQRTGNTEAFF.

V is TRBV29-1 and J is TRBJ2-5, with D tentatively TRBD2 (6 bases). Trimming shortened V by 4 bases and J by 4 bases, and 16 bases separated the two germline ends. CDR1 is SQVTM, CDR2 ANQGSEA, per germline. The CDR3 runs to 14 residues. The chain's CDR3 is CSVVRGGIGETQYF. CDR3 in DNA: TGCAGCGTTGTCCGAGGCGGGATAGGAGAGACCCAGTACTTC.

This clone was found a few times. The chain uses TRBV29-1 and TRBJ1-5; 9 nucleotides align to TRBD1. V trimming: 5 bases; J trimming: 1 base; junction bases outside the gene matches: 3. The CDR3 has 14 residues. Germline V gives CDR1 SQVTM, CDR2 ANQGSEA. The CDR3 DNA is TGCAGCGTTCTGACAGGGGGGAGCAATCAGCCCCAGCATTTT. As protein: CSVLTGGSNQPQHF.

This rearrangement joins TRBV4-3 to TRBJ1-4; a possible D gene is TRBD1 (6 bases). V gave up 4 bases and J gave up 8 bases, with 23 bases separating them. This CDR3 has 17 amino acids. Germline CDR1 reads LGHNA; CDR2 reads YSLEER. CDR3 loop: CASSRGAGALLFEKLFF. CDR3 nucleotides: TGCGCCAGCAGCCGAGGGGCGGGGGCCTTGTTATTCGAAAAACTGTTTTTT.

The chain recombines TRBV5-1 with TRBJ1-1; 10 positions agree with TRBD1. Germline-derived CDR1 and CDR2 are SGHRS and YFSETQ. J gave up 8 bases and V 0 bases, and 1 base lay outside the gene matches. The CDR3 runs to 13 residues. The CDR3 here is CASSLVGQGEAFF. The DNA of the CDR3 is TGCGCCAGCAGCTTGGTGGGACAGGGGGAAGCTTTCTTT.

The V and J genes are TRBV7-2 and TRBJ1-5; D might be TRBD1 (5 bases). The CDR3 runs to 15 residues. Germline CDR1 is SGHTA and CDR2 is FQGNSA. Trimming removed 5 bases at V and 4 bases at J, with 15 bases between. The CDR3 here is CASSLTWAGNQPQHF. The CDR3 nucleotides read TGTGCCAGCAGCCTCACGTGGGCAGGGAATCAGCCCCAGCATTTT. The complete variable domain, with remaining parts taken from reference TRBV7-2 and TRBJ1-5, reads GAGVSQSPSNKVTEKGKDVELRCDPISGHTALYWYRQSLGQGLEFLIYFQGNSAPDKSGLPSDRFSAERTGGSVSTLTIQRTQQEDSAVYLCASSLTWAGNQPQHFGDGTRLSIL.

The chain recombines TRBV2 with TRBJ2-7, with 8 positions matching TRBD1. J was trimmed by 7 bases and V by 4 bases; bases with no gene match: 6. This CDR3 spans 13 amino acids. CDR1 is SNHLY and CDR2 is FYNNEI in the germline V gene. CDR3 amino acids: CASSGQGRGEQYF. The CDR3 coding sequence is TGTGCCAGCAGTGGACAGGGGAGAGGGGAGCAGTACTTC. The whole variable domain, filled in from reference TRBV2 and TRBJ2-7, reads EPEVTQTPSHQVTQMGQEVILRCVPISNHLYFYWYRQILGQKVEFLVSFYNNEISEKSEIFDDQFSVERPDGSNFTLKIRSTKLEDSAMYFCASSGQGRGEQYFGPGTRLTVT.

This sequence joins TRBV15 and TRBJ1-4; D is unclear. Per the germline V gene, CDR1 is LNHNV and CDR2 is YYDKDF (reference sequence). There are 14 residues in the CDR3. The germline V and J ends were trimmed by 0 bases and 3 bases, with 5 bases remaining between them. This CDR3 reads CATSRELPNEKLFF. CDR3 coding DNA: TGTGCCACCAGCAGAGAACTCCCTAATGAAAAACTGTTTTTT.

V is TRBV6-5 and J is TRBJ2-5, with 7 bases matching TRBD1. Per germline, CDR1 MNHEY and CDR2 SVGAGI. The CDR3 contains 14 residues. V lost 5 bases and J lost 7; bases outside the gene matches: 10. CDR3 region: CASSPPDRWGTQYF. The CDR3, as DNA: TGTGCCAGCAGTCCTCCGGACAGGTGGGGGACCCAGTACTTC.

The chain uses TRBV9 and TRBJ1-3, with D maybe TRBD1 (5 bases). Trimming removed 2 bases at V and 0 bases at J, with 18 bases between. The CDR3 is 18 amino acids. Germline V gene data show CDR1 as SGDLS and CDR2 as YYNGEE. The CDR3 sequence is CASSVYSNLGGSGNTIYF. Written as DNA, the CDR3 is TGTGCCAGCAGCGTTTACTCGAATCTCGGGGGCTCTGGAAACACCATATATTTT.

This chain uses TRBV4-3 with TRBJ2-3; 11 bases are shared with TRBD1. V shed 4 bases, J shed 0 bases, and the junction held 15 bases outside the gene matches. Germline V lookup: CDR1 LGHNA, CDR2 YSLEER. This CDR3 has 20 amino acids. CDR3 coding DNA: TGCGCCAGCAGCCCCAATTTCCTCGGGACAGGGGGAACTAGCACAGATACGCAGTATTTT. Protein product: CASSPNFLGTGGTSTDTQYF.

The chain couples TRBV19 to TRBJ1-1; the D gene is possibly TRBD1 (5 bases). CDR3 length equals 14 residues. V dropped 5 bases and J dropped 5 bases, with 15 bases sitting between them. Germline loops: CDR1 LNHDA, CDR2 SQIVND (reference sequence). As DNA, the CDR3 is TGTGCCAGTAGTTCAGGGATTGTGAGGACTGAAGCTTTCTTT. Its translation is CASSSGIVRTEAFF.

V gene TRBV18 combines with J gene TRBJ2-5, with unresolved D. The CDR3 is 11 amino acids. Germline V gene sequence: CDR1 KGHSH, CDR2 LQKENI. V was trimmed by 5 bases and J by 2 bases, leaving 3 bases between them. In DNA form, the CDR3 reads TGTGCCAGCTCATCTCAAGAGACCCAGTACTTC. Translating it yields CASSSQETQYF.

V usage is TRBV5-4 and J usage is TRBJ2-5; TRBD1 matches 7 bases. The CDR3 extends over 20 amino acids. Trimming at V came to 0 bases and at J to 4 bases, leaving 21 bases not matched to a gene. Looked up from germline, CDR1 is SGHNT and CDR2 is YYREEE (reference sequence). The CDR3 is CASSLVAVGFEMRGLETQYF. The CDR3 nucleotides are TGTGCCAGCAGCTTGGTGGCTGTGGGGTTTGAGATGAGGGGGCTAGAGACCCAGTACTTC.

This chain links TRBV6-5 with TRBJ1-6; D gene uncertain. V shed 4 bases and J shed 13 bases, with 11 bases lying between them. The germline V gene encodes CDR1 MNHEY and CDR2 SVGAGI. The CDR3 loop spans 12 amino acids. The CDR3 DNA is TGTGCCAGCAGTTCCGACCTCGGGCCCCTCCACTTT. Its protein is CASSSDLGPLHF.

This chain uses TRBV7-2 with TRBJ1-2; maybe TRBD1 (6 bases). CDR1 is SGHTA and CDR2 is FQGNSA in the germline V gene. Between the trimmed V and J ends, which lost 6 bases and 8 bases, there was a span of 19 bases. The CDR3 consists of 14 residues. In DNA form, the CDR3 reads TGTGCCAGCAGTCACACAGGGTCAGGAGCAGGCTACACCTTC. This encodes CASSHTGSGAGYTF.

For the CDR3, the DNA is TGTGCCTGGAGTCAGGTTACAGGGGCTCAGCCCCAGCATTTT. Residues: CAWSQVTGAQPQHF. The V and J genes are TRBV30 and TRBJ1-5; 7 bases map to TRBD1. Germline CDR1 and CDR2: GTSNPN and SVGIG (reference sequence). V gave up 2 bases and J gave up 6 bases; unmatched junction bases: 7. The CDR3 length is 14 residues.

This sequence joins TRBV4-1 and TRBJ1-3, with unresolved D. The CDR3 extends over 16 amino acids. V lost 0 bases and J lost 4, with 13 bases in between. In germline, CDR1 is MGHRA, CDR2 YSYEKL. CDR3 nucleotides: TGCGCCAGCAGCCAAGATCTCCCCAGGTGGGGAAACACCATATATTTT. It is translated as CASSQDLPRWGNTIYF.

This clone was seen once. This chain uses TRBV27 with TRBJ1-3; perhaps TRBD1 as D (6 bases). V shed 0 bases and J shed 0 bases, with 12 bases lying between them. This CDR3 has 17 residues. The germline CDR1 and CDR2 sequences are MNHEY and SMNVEV (reference sequence). The CDR3 loop is CASSLSGGGLSGNTIYF. In DNA form, the CDR3 reads TGTGCCAGCAGTTTATCGGGGGGGGGCCTCTCTGGAAACACCATATATTTT.

CDR3 region: CASSDYRTSGNTIYF. CDR3 nucleotide sequence: TGTGCCAGCAGTGATTACAGAACCTCTGGAAACACCATATATTTT. V is TRBV6-1 and J is TRBJ1-3, with unresolved D. The CDR3 length is 15 residues. Germline V lookup: CDR1 MNHNS, CDR2 SASEGT. V gave up 3 bases and J gave up 0 bases, with 9 bases separating them.

This chain connects TRBV10-3 to TRBJ2-3; weak D call: TRBD2 (6 bases). This CDR3 is 14 amino acids long. V was trimmed by 7 bases and J by 1 base, leaving 12 bases between them. In germline, CDR1 is ENHRY, CDR2 SYGVKD. Here the CDR3 DNA reads TGTGCCATCATGGAGGGTTCTGGCACAGATACGCAGTATTTT. Translation gives CAIMEGSGTDTQYF.

The rearrangement links TRBV27 to TRBJ1-6; D may be TRBD1 (5 bases). There are 16 residues in the CDR3. Germline V CDR1 and CDR2: MNHEY, SMNVEV (reference sequence). Trimming cost V 6 bases and J 9 bases, with 21 bases left between them. The CDR3 bases are TGTGCCAGCAGAGAGGGGACGGGGGGGGAAGTTTCACCCCTCCACTTT. It encodes CASREGTGGEVSPLHF.

This clone was detected only a few times. The chain combines TRBV7-3 with TRBJ1-2, with 7 bases matching TRBD1. The CDR3 runs 15 residues. The V and J ends lost 1 base and 7 bases, in that order; junction bases with no gene match: 9. Germline-derived CDR1 and CDR2 are SGHTA and FQGTGA. The CDR3 sequence: CASSLRGQGEGGYTF. In nucleotides, the CDR3 is TGTGCCAGCAGCTTAAGGGGGCAGGGGGAAGGTGGCTACACCTTC.

The V gene is TRBV10-3, the J gene TRBJ1-3; D is uncertain. CDR3 length: 15 residues. Trimming cost V 3 bases and J 4 bases, with 13 bases left between them. The germline V gene has CDR1 ENHRY and CDR2 SYGVKD. In DNA form, the CDR3 reads TGTGCCATCAGTGATGGCCCCGGAGTCGGAAACACCATATATTTT. Its protein is CAISDGPGVGNTIYF.

The chain is built from TRBV2 and TRBJ1-3; TRBD1 matches at 8 bases. CDR3 length: 15 amino acids. V gave up 5 bases and J gave up 3 bases; unmatched junction bases: 6. The V gene's germline CDR1 is SNHLY and CDR2 FYNNEI. In DNA form, the CDR3 reads TGTGCCAGCAGTCTCCAGGGGGCCGGTGGAAACACCATATATTTT. It translates to CASSLQGAGGNTIYF.

The chain employs TRBV10-3 and TRBJ1-1; 8 bases match TRBD1. The CDR3 is 15 amino acids. V lost 11 bases, J lost 4 bases, and 15 bases stayed unmatched. CDR1 ENHRY and CDR2 SYGVKD come from the germline V gene. CDR3 in amino acids: CASSEFDRGGTEAFF. The CDR3 DNA reads as TGTGCCTCGAGTGAATTCGACAGGGGAGGCACTGAAGCTTTCTTT.

The chain carries TRBV7-6 and TRBJ2-7, with 10 bases lining up with TRBD1. This CDR3 contains 15 residues. V shed 2 bases, J shed 5 bases, and the junction held 6 bases outside the gene matches. Germline CDR1 and CDR2: SGHVS and FNYEAQ. The CDR3 nucleotides read TGTGCCAGCAGCTTACGACAGGGGGCAGAGGACGAGCAGTACTTC. Protein sequence: CASSLRQGAEDEQYF.

The chain couples TRBV27 to TRBJ2-3, with D possibly matching TRBD2 (6 bases). Germline V gives CDR1 MNHEY, CDR2 SMNVEV (reference sequence). The CDR3 is 15 amino acids. Trimming cost V 7 bases and J 6 bases, with 20 bases left between them. CDR3 coding DNA: TGTGCCAGCAACGGACGGAGGGCCGGAGATGATACGCAGTATTTT. Its protein is CASNGRRAGDDTQYF.